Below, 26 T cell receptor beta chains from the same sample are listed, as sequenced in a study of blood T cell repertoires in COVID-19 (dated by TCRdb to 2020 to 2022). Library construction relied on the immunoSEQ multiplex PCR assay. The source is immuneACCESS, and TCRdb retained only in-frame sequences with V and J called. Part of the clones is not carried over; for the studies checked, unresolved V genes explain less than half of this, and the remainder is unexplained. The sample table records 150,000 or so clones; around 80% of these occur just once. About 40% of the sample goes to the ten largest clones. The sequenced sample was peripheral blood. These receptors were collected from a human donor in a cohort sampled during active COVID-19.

CDR3 in amino acids: CASALKTGSVGETQYF. The CDR3 DNA follows: TGTGCTAGTGCCTTGAAAACAGGGTCGGTTGGGGAGACCCAGTACTTC. The chain is built from TRBV12-5 and TRBJ2-5, with a weak D call TRBD1 (6 bases). Germline CDR1 LGHNT, CDR2 FRNRAP. The CDR3 is 16 amino acids. V lost 7 bases and J lost 5, with 23 bases in between.

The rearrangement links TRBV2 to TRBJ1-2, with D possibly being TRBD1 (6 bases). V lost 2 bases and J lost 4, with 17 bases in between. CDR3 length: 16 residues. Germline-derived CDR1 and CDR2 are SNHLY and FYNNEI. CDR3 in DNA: TGTGCCAGCAGTGAAAGGGACACCCCATCCTCCTATGGCTACACCTTC. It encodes CASSERDTPSSYGYTF.

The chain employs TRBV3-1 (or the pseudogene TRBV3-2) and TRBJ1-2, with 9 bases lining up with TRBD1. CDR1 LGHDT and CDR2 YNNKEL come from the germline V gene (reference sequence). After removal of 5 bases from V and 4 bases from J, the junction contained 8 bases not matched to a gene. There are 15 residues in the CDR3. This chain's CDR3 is CASSDAGTGSYGYTF. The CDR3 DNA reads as TGTGCCAGCAGCGACGCCGGGACAGGGAGCTATGGCTACACCTTC.

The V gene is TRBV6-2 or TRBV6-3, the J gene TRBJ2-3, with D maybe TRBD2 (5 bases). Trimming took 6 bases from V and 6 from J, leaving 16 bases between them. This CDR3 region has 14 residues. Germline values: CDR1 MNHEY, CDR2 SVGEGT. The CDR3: CASSLGLKGDTQYF. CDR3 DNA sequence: TGTGCCAGCAGCCTTGGACTCAAGGGCGATACGCAGTATTTT.

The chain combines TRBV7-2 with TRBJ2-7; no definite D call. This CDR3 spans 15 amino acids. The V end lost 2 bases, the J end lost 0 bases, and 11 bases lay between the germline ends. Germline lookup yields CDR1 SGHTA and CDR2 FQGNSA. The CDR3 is CASSLLPRSSYEQYF. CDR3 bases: TGTGCCAGCAGCTTACTCCCACGGAGCTCCTACGAGCAGTACTTC.

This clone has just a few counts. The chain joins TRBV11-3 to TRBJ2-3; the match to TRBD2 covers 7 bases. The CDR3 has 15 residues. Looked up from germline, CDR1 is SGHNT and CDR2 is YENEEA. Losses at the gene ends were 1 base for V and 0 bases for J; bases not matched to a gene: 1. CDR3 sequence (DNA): TGTGCCAGCAGCTTAGCGGGGGGAAGCACAGATACGCAGTATTTT. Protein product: CASSLAGGSTDTQYF.

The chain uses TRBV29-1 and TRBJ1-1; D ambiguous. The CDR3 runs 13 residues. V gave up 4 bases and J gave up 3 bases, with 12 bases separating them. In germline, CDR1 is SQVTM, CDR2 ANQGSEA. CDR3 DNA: TGCAGCGTTGTAGGCCAGAGGGACACTGAAGCTTTCTTT. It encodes CSVVGQRDTEAFF.

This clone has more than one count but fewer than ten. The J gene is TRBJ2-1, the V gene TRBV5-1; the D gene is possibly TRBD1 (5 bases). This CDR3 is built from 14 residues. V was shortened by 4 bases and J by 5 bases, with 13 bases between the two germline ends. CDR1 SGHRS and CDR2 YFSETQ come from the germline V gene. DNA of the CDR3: TGCGCCAGCAGCGAGAGACAGCCAGACAATGAGCAGTTCTTC. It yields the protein CASSERQPDNEQFF.

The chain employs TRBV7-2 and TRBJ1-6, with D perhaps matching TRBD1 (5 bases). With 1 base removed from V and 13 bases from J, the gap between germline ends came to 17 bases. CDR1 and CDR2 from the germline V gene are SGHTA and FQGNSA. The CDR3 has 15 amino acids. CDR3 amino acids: CASSLEGPAFGPLHF. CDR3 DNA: TGTGCCAGCAGCTTAGAGGGGCCAGCCTTTGGGCCCCTCCACTTT.

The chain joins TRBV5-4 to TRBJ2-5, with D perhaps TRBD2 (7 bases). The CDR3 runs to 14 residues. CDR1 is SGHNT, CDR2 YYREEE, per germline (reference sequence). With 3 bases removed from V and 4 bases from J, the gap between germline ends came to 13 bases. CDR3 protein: CASSSRGGGETQYF. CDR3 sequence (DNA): TGTGCCAGCAGCTCAAGGGGGGGCGGAGAGACCCAGTACTTC.

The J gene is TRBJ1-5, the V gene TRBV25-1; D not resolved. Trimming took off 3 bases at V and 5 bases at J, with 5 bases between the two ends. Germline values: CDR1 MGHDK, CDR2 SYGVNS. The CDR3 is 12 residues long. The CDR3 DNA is TGTGCCAGCAGTGACGGGGATCAGCCCCAGCATTTT. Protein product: CASSDGDQPQHF. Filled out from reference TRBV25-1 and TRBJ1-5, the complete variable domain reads EADIYQTPRYLVIGTGKKITLECSQTMGHDKMYWYQQDPGMELHLIHYSYGVNSTEKGDLSSESTVSRIRTEHFPLTLESARPSHTSQYLCASSDGDQPQHFGDGTRLSIL.

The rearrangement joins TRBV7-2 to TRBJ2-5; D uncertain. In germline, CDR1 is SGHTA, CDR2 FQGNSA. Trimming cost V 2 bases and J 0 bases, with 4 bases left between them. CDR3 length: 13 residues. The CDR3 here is CASSLPNQETQYF. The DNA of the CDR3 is TGTGCCAGCAGCTTACCCAACCAAGAGACCCAGTACTTC.

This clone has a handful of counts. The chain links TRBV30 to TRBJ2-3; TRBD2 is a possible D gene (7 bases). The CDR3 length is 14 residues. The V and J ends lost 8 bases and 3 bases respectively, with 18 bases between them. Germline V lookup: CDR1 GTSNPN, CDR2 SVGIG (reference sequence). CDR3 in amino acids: CAPKEGGGTDTQYF. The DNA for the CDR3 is TGTGCCCCTAAAGAGGGAGGGGGAACAGATACGCAGTATTTT.

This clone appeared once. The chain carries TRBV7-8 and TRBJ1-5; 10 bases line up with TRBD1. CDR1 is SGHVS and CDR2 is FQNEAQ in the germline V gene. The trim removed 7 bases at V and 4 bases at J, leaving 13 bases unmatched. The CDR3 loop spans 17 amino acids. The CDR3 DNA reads TGTGCCAGCACCCGGGGCCGACAGGGGGCACGGAATCAGCCCCAGCATTTT. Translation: CASTRGRQGARNQPQHF.

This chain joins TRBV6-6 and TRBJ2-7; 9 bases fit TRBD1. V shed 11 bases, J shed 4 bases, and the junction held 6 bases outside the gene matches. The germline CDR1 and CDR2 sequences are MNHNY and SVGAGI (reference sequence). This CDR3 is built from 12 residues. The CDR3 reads CAVRQGEYEQYF. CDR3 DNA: TGTGCCGTACGACAGGGGGAGTACGAGCAGTACTTC.

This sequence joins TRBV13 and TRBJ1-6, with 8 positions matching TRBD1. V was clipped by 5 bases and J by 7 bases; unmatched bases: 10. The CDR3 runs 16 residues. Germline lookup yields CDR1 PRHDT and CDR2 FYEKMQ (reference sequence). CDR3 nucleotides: TGTGCCAGCAGCCGACAGGGGAGGTTGGGGAATTCACCCCTCCACTTT. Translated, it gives CASSRQGRLGNSPLHF.

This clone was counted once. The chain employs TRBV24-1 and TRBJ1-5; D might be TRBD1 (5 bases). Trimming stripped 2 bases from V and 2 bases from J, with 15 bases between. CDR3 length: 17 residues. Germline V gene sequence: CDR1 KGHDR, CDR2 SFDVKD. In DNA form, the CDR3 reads TGTGCCACCAGTGATTGGGGGGTCCAAATAGGCAATCAGCCCCAGCATTTT. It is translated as CATSDWGVQIGNQPQHF.

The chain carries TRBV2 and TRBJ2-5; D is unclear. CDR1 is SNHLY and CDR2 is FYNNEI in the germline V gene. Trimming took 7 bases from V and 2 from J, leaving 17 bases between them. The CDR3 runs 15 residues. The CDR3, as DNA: TGTGCCAGCACGGTTAGCCCAACCTTACAAGAGACCCAGTACTTC. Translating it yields CASTVSPTLQETQYF.

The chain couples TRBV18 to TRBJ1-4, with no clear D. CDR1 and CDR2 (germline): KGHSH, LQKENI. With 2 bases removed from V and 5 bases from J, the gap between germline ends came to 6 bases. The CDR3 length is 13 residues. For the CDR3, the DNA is TGTGCCAGCTCACCAGACTTAAATGAAAAACTGTTTTTT. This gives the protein CASSPDLNEKLFF. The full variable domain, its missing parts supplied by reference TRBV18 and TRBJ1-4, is NAGVMQNPRHLVRRRGQEARLRCSPMKGHSHVYWYRQLPEEGLKFMVYLQKENIIDESGMPKERFSAEFPKEGPSILRIQQVVRGDSAAYFCASSPDLNEKLFFGSGTQLSVL.

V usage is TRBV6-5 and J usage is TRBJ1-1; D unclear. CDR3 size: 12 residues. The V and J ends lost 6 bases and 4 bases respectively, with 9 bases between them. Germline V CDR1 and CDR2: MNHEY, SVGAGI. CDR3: CASSSTSTEAFF. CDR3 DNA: TGTGCCAGCAGCTCAACAAGCACTGAAGCTTTCTTT.

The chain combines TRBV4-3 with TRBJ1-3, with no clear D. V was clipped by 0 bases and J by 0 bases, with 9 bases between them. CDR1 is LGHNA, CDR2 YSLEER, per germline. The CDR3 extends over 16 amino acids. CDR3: CASSQDRRNSGNTIYF. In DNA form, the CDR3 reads TGCGCCAGCAGCCAAGATCGGCGGAACTCTGGAAACACCATATATTTT.

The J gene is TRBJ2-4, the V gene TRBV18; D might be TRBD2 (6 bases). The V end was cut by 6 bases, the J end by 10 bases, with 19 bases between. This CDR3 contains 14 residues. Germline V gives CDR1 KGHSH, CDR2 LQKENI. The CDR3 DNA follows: TGTGCCAGCTCGACATCGGGAGACCGGATGATTCAGTACTTC. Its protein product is CASSTSGDRMIQYF.

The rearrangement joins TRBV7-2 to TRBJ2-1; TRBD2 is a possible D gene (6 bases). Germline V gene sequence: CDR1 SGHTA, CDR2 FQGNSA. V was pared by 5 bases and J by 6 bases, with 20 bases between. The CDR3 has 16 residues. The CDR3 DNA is TGTGCCAGCAGCCATGTAAGTGGGGCGGGACTCAATGAGCAGTTCTTC. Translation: CASSHVSGAGLNEQFF.

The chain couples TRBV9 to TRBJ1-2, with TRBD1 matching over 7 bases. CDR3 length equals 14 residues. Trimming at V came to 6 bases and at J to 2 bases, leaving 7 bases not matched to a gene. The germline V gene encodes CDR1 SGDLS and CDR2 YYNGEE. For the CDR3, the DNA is TGTGCCAGCAACCGGGACAGTGGGAACTATGGCTACACCTTC. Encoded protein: CASNRDSGNYGYTF.

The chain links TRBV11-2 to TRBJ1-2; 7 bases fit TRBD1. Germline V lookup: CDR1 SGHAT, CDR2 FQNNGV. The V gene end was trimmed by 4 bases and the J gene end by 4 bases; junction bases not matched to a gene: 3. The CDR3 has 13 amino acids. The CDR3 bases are TGTGCCAGCAGCTCGACAGGGTTCTATGGCTACACCTTC. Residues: CASSSTGFYGYTF.

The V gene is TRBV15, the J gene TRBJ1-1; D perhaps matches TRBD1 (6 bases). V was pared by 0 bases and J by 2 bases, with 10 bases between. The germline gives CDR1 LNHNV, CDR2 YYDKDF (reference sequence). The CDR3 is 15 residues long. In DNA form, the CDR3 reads TGTGCCACCAGCAGAGATGCGGGGGCTAACACTGAAGCTTTCTTT. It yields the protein CATSRDAGANTEAFF.